A single sample gave rise to the 24 T cell receptor beta chains below, sequenced in a study of cytomegalovirus exposure and HLA in healthy donors. The PCR was carried out with 60 Vbeta primers and 13 Jbeta primers. The data were produced by immunoSEQ multiplex PCR, yet TCRdb's version contains in-frame clones alone and is incomplete. Here the sample spans 100,000 to 150,000 clones, 10% being singletons. The source material was PBMCs. These receptors originate from a woman aged 18 to 35 in good health and CMV-seropositive.

The chain is built from TRBV5-1 and TRBJ2-1, with 9 bases matching TRBD1. CDR3 length: 14 residues. From germline, CDR1 is SGHRS and CDR2 YFSETQ. Trimming took 4 bases from V and 6 from J; bases not matched to a gene: 5. CDR3 amino acids: CASSITTGGNEQFF. CDR3 in DNA: TGCGCCAGCAGCATAACGACAGGGGGCAATGAGCAGTTCTTC.

The V gene is TRBV12-5, the J gene TRBJ1-1; D remains ambiguous. There are 11 residues in the CDR3. Germline lookup yields CDR1 LGHNT and CDR2 FRNRAP. Trimming pared 8 bases from V and 7 bases from J, leaving 11 bases between. In DNA form, the CDR3 reads TGTGCTAGTTCCCGGGGAATTGAAGCTTTCTTT. It codes for CASSRGIEAFF.

The chain uses TRBV6-1 and TRBJ1-2, with D perhaps TRBD1 (6 bases). V was pared by 4 bases and J by 7 bases, with 19 bases between. The length of the CDR3 is 15 residues. Germline CDR1 and CDR2: MNHNS and SASEGT. CDR3 bases: TGTGCCAGCAGTGCCGGACGATGGGAGGGGGGTGGCTACACCTTC. This gives the protein CASSAGRWEGGGYTF.

V and J are TRBV10-2 and TRBJ1-1, with a possible D match to TRBD1 (6 bases). The length of the CDR3 is 13 residues. From germline, CDR1 is WSHSY and CDR2 SAAADI. V lost 4 bases, J lost 4 bases, and 10 bases lay in between. The CDR3 loop is CASSVQGTTEAFF. The CDR3 nucleotides are TGCGCCAGCAGTGTGCAGGGGACCACTGAAGCTTTCTTT.

The chain recombines TRBV7-8 with TRBJ1-2; TRBD1 aligns across 7 bases. The CDR3 is 15 residues long. V trimming: 4 bases; J trimming: 8 bases; junction bases outside the gene matches: 13. Per germline, CDR1 SGHVS and CDR2 FQNEAQ. CDR3 sequence: CASSSALEGAWGYTF. The CDR3 DNA follows: TGTGCCAGCAGCTCCGCGTTGGAGGGGGCATGGGGCTACACCTTC.

Comment on this clone: One end of the junction varies from germline; a read error may be responsible. The chain recombines TRBV7-9 with TRBJ1-1; D ambiguous. Germline CDR1 and CDR2: SEHNR and FQNEAQ (reference sequence). The CDR3 loop spans 13 amino acids. DNA of the CDR3: TGCCACCCGGCAGACAACGTGAACACTGAAGCTTTCTTT. As protein: CHPADNVNTEAFF.

There are a few counts of this clone. The J gene is TRBJ2-1, the V gene TRBV30; the D gene is possibly TRBD2 (6 bases). CDR1 and CDR2 (germline): GTSNPN, SVGIG (reference sequence). Trimming shortened V by 3 bases and J by 6 bases, and 15 bases separated the two germline ends. The CDR3 runs to 14 residues. The CDR3 DNA sequence: TGTGCCTGGAGAGTGGCAGTGGGGGGCAATGAGCAGTTCTTC. It is translated as CAWRVAVGGNEQFF.

This clone was seen only a few times. The chain combines TRBV28 with TRBJ1-1; D is perhaps TRBD1 (6 bases). Germline-derived CDR1 and CDR2 are MDHEN and SYDVKM. The CDR3 is 17 amino acids. V was clipped by 2 bases and J by 12 bases, with 28 bases between them. The CDR3: CASSLPLYEIQGELTFF. CDR3 coding DNA: TGTGCCAGCAGTTTACCGCTCTACGAAATACAGGGTGAATTAACTTTCTTT.

The chain employs TRBV7-2 and TRBJ2-7; 11 bases align to TRBD2. The germline gives CDR1 SGHTA, CDR2 FQGNSA. J lost 11 bases, V lost 2 bases, and 17 bases had no gene match. This CDR3 has 17 amino acids. CDR3 in DNA: TGTGCCAGCAGCTTAACCGGGACTAGCGGTCCGAAGGGGGAGAAGTACTTC. Residues: CASSLTGTSGPKGEKYF.

The V gene is TRBV5-4, the J gene TRBJ2-7, with a tentative D call TRBD2 (5 bases). The V end lost 2 bases, the J end lost 1 base, and 10 bases lay between the germline ends. The CDR3 covers 14 residues. The germline V gene has CDR1 SGHNT and CDR2 YYREEE (reference sequence). The CDR3 here is CASSLAATSYEQYF. In nucleotides, the CDR3 is TGTGCCAGCAGCTTAGCGGCGACGTCCTACGAGCAGTACTTC. Full variable domain (outside the CDR3, taken from reference TRBV5-4 and TRBJ2-7): ETGVTQSPTHLIKTRGQQVTLRCSSQSGHNTVSWYQQALGQGPQFIFQYYREEENGRGNFPPRFSGLQFPNYSSELNVNALELDDSALYLCASSLAATSYEQYFGPGTRLTVT.

V gene TRBV6-1 combines with J gene TRBJ2-3; 7 nucleotides match TRBD2. Germline V gene lookup returns CDR1 MNHNS and CDR2 SASEGT. V was clipped by 6 bases and J by 6 bases; unmatched bases: 6. CDR3 size: 13 residues. CDR3: CASRLAMSDTQYF. The DNA for the CDR3 is TGTGCCAGCAGACTAGCGATGTCGGATACGCAGTATTTT.

The chain couples TRBV5-1 to TRBJ2-1; 10 bases map to TRBD2. The length of the CDR3 is 17 residues. The V gene end was trimmed by 0 bases and the J gene end by 6 bases; junction bases not matched to a gene: 9. Germline CDR1 SGHRS, CDR2 YFSETQ. In nucleotides, the CDR3 is TGCGCCAGCAGCTTGGATGGCCGGACTAGCGGTGGCAATGAGCAGTTCTTC. Its translation: CASSLDGRTSGGNEQFF.

Here the CDR3 DNA reads TGTGCCAGCAGCCCCGCGAACCGGGAGACCCAGTACTTC. Translated: CASSPANRETQYF. This rearrangement joins TRBV7-9 to TRBJ2-5; D not resolved. CDR1 SEHNR and CDR2 FQNEAQ come from the germline V gene (reference sequence). This CDR3 is 13 amino acids long. V shed 5 bases and J shed 5 bases, with 12 bases lying between them.

There are many counts of this clone. This rearrangement joins TRBV7-2 to TRBJ1-1; D remains unclear. CDR1 is SGHTA, CDR2 FQGNSA, per germline. The CDR3 sequence is 14 residues long. V lost 3 bases to trimming and J lost 3 bases, with 11 bases between them. CDR3 residues: CASSLIGLDTEAFF. The DNA for the CDR3 is TGTGCCAGCAGCTTGATCGGGTTGGACACTGAAGCTTTCTTT.

This clone appeared many times. Other DNA sequences within the sample encode an identical CDR3. This chain connects TRBV6-1 to TRBJ2-2; 10 bases line up with TRBD2. The CDR3 extends over 15 amino acids. V lost 2 bases, J lost 3 bases, and 0 bases stayed unmatched. Germline values: CDR1 MNHNS, CDR2 SASEGT. The CDR3, as DNA: TGTGCCAGCAGTGAACTAGCGGGAGACACCGGGGAGCTGTTTTTT. It yields the protein CASSELAGDTGELFF.

The table lists this clone with a count of one. The chain joins TRBV19 to TRBJ2-2; D possibly corresponds to TRBD2 (6 bases). The CDR3 extends over 16 amino acids. The V end lost 5 bases, the J end lost 4 bases, and 17 bases lay between the germline ends. CDR1 and CDR2 from the germline V gene are LNHDA and SQIVND (reference sequence). In nucleotides, the CDR3 is TGTGCCAGTAGTCTGGTTGGCGGGACGGTCACCGGGGAGCTGTTTTTT. It encodes CASSLVGGTVTGELFF.

The rearrangement uses TRBV2 and TRBJ2-7, with a possible D match to TRBD2 (5 bases). V was clipped by 3 bases and J by 2 bases, with 11 bases between them. Germline V gives CDR1 SNHLY, CDR2 FYNNEI. This CDR3 is built from 14 residues. CDR3 DNA sequence: TGTGCCAGCAGTGAGGACGTGAGGGCCTACGAGCAGTACTTC. It specifies CASSEDVRAYEQYF.

CDR3 sequence: CASMTGEASYNEQFF. CDR3 bases: TGTGCCAGCATGACCGGGGAGGCCTCCTACAATGAGCAGTTCTTC. The chain carries TRBV4-2 and TRBJ2-1; TRBD2 might be the D (6 bases). The CDR3 is 15 residues long. The ends were cut back, 7 bases at V and 0 bases at J, with 13 bases in the middle. Germline-derived CDR1 and CDR2 are LGHNA and YNFKEQ.

With respect to this clone: Its ends do not fully match the called genes, so a read error is possible. This chain links TRBV6-1 with TRBJ2-6, with D perhaps matching TRBD1 (5 bases). Germline V gene sequence: CDR1 MNHNS, CDR2 SASEGT. CDR3 length: 14 amino acids. The CDR3 DNA follows: TGTGCCAGCAGTGAGGGGTCTGGGGCCAACTTCCTGACTTTC. It yields the protein CASSEGSGANFLTF.

The rearrangement uses TRBV2 and TRBJ2-2; D is perhaps TRBD2 (8 bases). The V and J ends lost 8 bases and 1 base respectively, with 32 bases between them. CDR3 length: 21 residues. Germline V lookup: CDR1 SNHLY, CDR2 FYNNEI. DNA for the CDR3: TGTGCCAGCTGGGGGAGGGGGCCAGGCGGTAGCGGGACCAGGAACACCGGGGAGCTGTTTTTT. Residues: CASWGRGPGGSGTRNTGELFF.

This clone was observed a handful of times. The chain combines TRBV6-5 with TRBJ1-1, with unresolved D. The CDR3 loop spans 16 amino acids. V lost 2 bases and J 4 bases, leaving 17 bases between the germline ends. Germline lookup yields CDR1 MNHEY and CDR2 SVGAGI. CDR3 sequence (DNA): TGTGCCAGCAGTTACGGCAGGCCCTATTTAGTCACTGAAGCTTTCTTT. Translating gives CASSYGRPYLVTEAFF.

The chain links TRBV30 to TRBJ1-1; D is ambiguous. There are 9 residues in the CDR3. Germline CDR1 GTSNPN, CDR2 SVGIG (reference sequence). The V end lost 8 bases, the J end lost 4 bases, and 5 bases lay between the germline ends. CDR3: CARRTEAFF. DNA for the CDR3: TGTGCCCGTCGCACTGAAGCTTTCTTT.

The chain is built from TRBV30 and TRBJ1-2; the D gene is possibly TRBD1 (5 bases). The CDR3 sequence is 11 residues long. V lost 7 bases, J lost 2 bases, and 8 bases lay in between. The germline V gene has CDR1 GTSNPN and CDR2 SVGIG (reference sequence). DNA for the CDR3: TGTGCCTTGGGGGGAAACTATGGCTACACCTTC. This codes for CALGGNYGYTF.

This clone turned up a few times. The genes are TRBV14 and TRBJ2-2, with D hard to call. CDR1 and CDR2 from the germline V gene are SGHDN and FVKESK. The CDR3 runs 14 residues. The germline V and J ends were trimmed by 1 base and 6 bases, with 9 bases remaining between them. The CDR3 bases are TGTGCCAGCAGCCAAGTGGCAGGCCCCGGGGAGCTGTTTTTT. This encodes CASSQVAGPGELFF. Combining the CDR3 with reference TRBV14 and TRBJ2-2 gives the whole variable domain EAGVTQFPSHSVIEKGQTVTLRCDPISGHDNLYWYRRVMGKEIKFLLHFVKESKQDESGMPNNRFLAERTGGTYSTLKVQPAELEDSGVYFCASSQVAGPGELFFGEGSRLTVL.